The sequence of this T cell receptor beta chain was determined in a study of blood T cell repertoires in COVID-19. Study in general: COVID-19 samples collected from the United States, Italy and Spain covered acute and convalescent phases.

In the original analysis: Amplification of reference gene primers was used by the study to estimate nucleated cell counts. Measured with immunoSEQ multiplex PCR; TCRdb has only the in-frame clones, and not every one. V, J and clone size derive from that table, while D and trimming were established from the DNA sequence. The repertoire holds 250,000 or so clones, with 80% to 90% as singletons. Per germline, CDR1 MDHEN and CDR2 SYDVKM. The CDR3 consists of 14 residues. V shed 8 bases, J shed 3 bases, and the junction held 8 bases outside the gene matches. The receptor was isolated from a woman in her thirties or forties who had recovered from COVID-19. The sample consisted of peripheral blood. The V and J genes are TRBV28 and TRBJ2-7, with TRBD1 matching 9 bases. The CDR3 DNA is TGTGCCAGCGCCGAGACAGGGGGATTCTACGAGCAGTACTTC. This translates into CASAETGGFYEQYF. The full variable domain, rest sourced from reference TRBV28 and TRBJ2-7, is DVKVTQSSRYLVKRTGEKVFLECVQDMDHENMFWYRQDPGLGLRLIYFSYDVKMKEKGDIPEGYSVSREKKERFSLILESASTNQTSMYLCASAETGGFYEQYFGPGTRLTVT.